This TCR beta chain was identified during a study of immune cell composition in non-small cell lung cancer. Across the whole study: Tumours were mainly lung adenocarcinoma or squamous cell carcinoma. Study-wide points: Top 10 clone scores and clonality were higher in squamous than adenocarcinoma.

The data were produced by immunoSEQ multiplex PCR, yet TCRdb's version contains in-frame clones alone and is incomplete. The table records about 4,600 clones, under 85% of them present only once. CDR1 SGHTA and CDR2 FQGNSA come from the germline V gene. Trimming cost V 1 base and J 3 bases, with 11 bases left between them. This CDR3 spans 15 amino acids. Regarding this clone: Its antigen is as yet unknown.

The V and J genes are TRBV7-2 and TRBJ2-3; D might be TRBD2 (6 bases). This receptor was taken from a human donor with non-small cell lung cancer. The sample consisted of lung tumor tissue. For the CDR3, the DNA is TGTGCCAGCAGCTTAGGGCCCGGAGGGACAGATACGCAGTATTTT. Translation gives CASSLGPGGTDTQYF. Full variable domain (remainder filled in from reference TRBV7-2 and TRBJ2-3): GAGVSQSPSNKVTEKGKDVELRCDPISGHTALYWYRQSLGQGLEFLIYFQGNSAPDKSGLPSDRFSAERTGGSVSTLTIQRTQQEDSAVYLCASSLGPGGTDTQYFGPGTRLTVL.